One sample yielded the 3 T cell receptor beta chains listed below, sequenced in a study of shared clonotypes between healthy human individuals (dated by TCRdb to about 2020). Library preparation employed the immunoSEQ multiplex PCR assay. The table comes from immuneACCESS by way of TCRdb, which keeps in-frame sequences with V and J called. Part of the clones is missing from these tables; in studies checked, under half for an unresolved V gene and the rest for unknown reasons. The sample records just over 2,000,000 clones, 95% of which are singletons. The top ten clones comprise 0.1% to 0.15% of the sample. Sequenced sample: naive CD4+ T cells sorted from blood. The intended sense of this specimen's cell subset or site label: CD45RA+ positively selected. The source is a man in his late teens or twenties in good health.

This chain connects TRBV15 to TRBJ1-6; D might be TRBD1 (5 bases). CDR1 is LNHNV, CDR2 YYDKDF, per germline (reference sequence). Deletions cut 5 bases from V and 10 bases from J, with 18 bases between. The CDR3 covers 15 residues. Here the CDR3 reads CATSPGHLQGSPLHF. CDR3 nucleotide sequence: TGTGCCACCAGCCCCGGACACCTTCAGGGCTCACCCCTCCACTTT. Together with reference TRBV15 and TRBJ1-6, the CDR3 gives the full variable domain: DAMVIQNPRYQVTQFGKPVTLSCSQTLNHNVMYWYQQKSSQAPKLLFHYYDKDFNNEADTPDNFQSRRPNTSFCFLDIRSPGLGDTAMYLCATSPGHLQGSPLHFGNGTRLTVT.

The chain carries TRBV30 and TRBJ2-5, with D unresolved. In germline, CDR1 is GTSNPN, CDR2 SVGIG (reference sequence). V was cut by 6 bases and J by 4 bases, with 15 bases left in between. CDR3 length: 13 residues. CDR3 in amino acids: CACGFQIAETQYF. CDR3 nucleotide sequence: TGTGCCTGTGGCTTCCAAATCGCAGAGACCCAGTACTTC. Filled out from reference TRBV30 and TRBJ2-5, the complete variable domain reads SQTIHQWPATLVQPVGSPLSLECTVEGTSNPNLYWYRQAAGRGLQLLFYSVGIGQISSEVPQNLSASRPQDRQFILSSKKLLLSDSGFYLCACGFQIAETQYFGPGTRLLVL.

This rearrangement joins TRBV18 to TRBJ1-2; the match to TRBD1 covers 10 bases. The V gene end was trimmed by 3 bases and the J gene end by 8 bases; junction bases not matched to a gene: 3. This CDR3 contains 13 residues. Per germline, CDR1 KGHSH and CDR2 LQKENI. DNA for the CDR3: TGTGCCAGCTCACCGACAGGGGGCTGGGGCTACACCTTC. Protein: CASSPTGGWGYTF.